The 14 T cell receptor beta chains listed next were all sequenced from one sample in a study of CD8+ T cells in alopecia areata. Investigators isolated RNA and reverse transcribed it into cDNA to act as the sequencing template. Data came from immunoSEQ multiplex PCR; TCRdb stores just in-frame clones and leaves some out. The profile shows around 160,000 clones, roughly 50% of them singletons. Sequenced material: CD4+ T cells sorted from blood. These receptors were taken from a human donor with alopecia areata.

The rearrangement joins TRBV30 to TRBJ1-2, with a weak D call TRBD1 (5 bases). Trimming cost V 5 bases and J 8 bases, with 12 bases left between them. Germline loops: CDR1 GTSNPN, CDR2 SVGIG (reference sequence). The CDR3 extends over 11 amino acids. This CDR3 reads CAWYAGRGYTF. CDR3 bases: TGTGCCTGGTATGCGGGGCGAGGCTACACCTTC.

This clone was counted a few times. The gene calls are TRBV6-5 and TRBJ2-4, with D maybe TRBD2 (6 bases). The CDR3 runs to 15 residues. The V and J ends lost 0 bases and 6 bases respectively, with 12 bases between them. Germline values: CDR1 MNHEY, CDR2 SVGAGI. CDR3 loop: CASSYSRRGGNIQYF. DNA for the CDR3: TGTGCCAGCAGTTACTCTCGTCGGGGAGGAAACATTCAGTACTTC.

The chain employs TRBV5-6 and TRBJ2-2, with unresolved D. The germline V gene has CDR1 SGHDT and CDR2 YYEEEE. The CDR3 consists of 12 residues. Deletions cut 2 bases from V and 3 bases from J, with 2 bases between. CDR3 sequence (DNA): TGTGCCAGCAGCTTTTACACCGGGGAGCTGTTTTTT. Amino acids: CASSFYTGELFF.

This clone has a handful of counts. V gene TRBV11-2 combines with J gene TRBJ2-7, with unresolved D. V lost 4 bases, J lost 2 bases, and 12 bases lay in between. Germline loops: CDR1 SGHAT, CDR2 FQNNGV. This CDR3 contains 14 residues. The CDR3 DNA reads as TGTGCCAGCAGCTCCCAAGGCCCAACCTACGAGCAGTACTTC. Protein product: CASSSQGPTYEQYF.

The CDR3: CASSQGAGGSSQPQHF. Here the CDR3 DNA reads TGCGCCAGCAGCCAAGGGGCAGGGGGTTCCAGTCAGCCCCAGCATTTT. The rearrangement joins TRBV4-1 to TRBJ1-5, with TRBD1 identical over 7 bases. The CDR3 covers 16 residues. Germline CDR1 and CDR2: MGHRA and YSYEKL. With 1 base clipped from V and 6 bases from J, the junction kept 9 bases outside the gene matches.

The V and J genes are TRBV29-1 and TRBJ2-7; 8 bases are shared with TRBD1. The length of the CDR3 is 14 residues. The V and J ends lost 0 bases and 6 bases, in that order; junction bases with no gene match: 7. Germline CDR1 and CDR2: SQVTM and ANQGSEA. This CDR3 reads CSVEDYDRGPEQYF. The CDR3, as DNA: TGCAGCGTTGAAGATTATGACAGGGGACCCGAGCAGTACTTC.

The rearrangement uses TRBV5-1 and TRBJ2-7; D ambiguous. The V end lost 4 bases, the J end lost 6 bases, and 11 bases lay between the germline ends. Germline V gene lookup returns CDR1 SGHRS and CDR2 YFSETQ. The length of the CDR3 is 12 residues. This chain's CDR3 is CASSLGATEQYF. The CDR3 nucleotides are TGCGCCAGCAGCCTGGGTGCAACCGAGCAGTACTTC.

This chain links TRBV7-9 with TRBJ1-1; D unresolved. CDR3 length equals 17 residues. V lost 2 bases, J lost 2 bases, and 18 bases lay in between. The germline V gene has CDR1 SEHNR and CDR2 FQNEAQ (reference sequence). CDR3 sequence reads: CASSLLQLLGENTEAFF. CDR3 sequence (DNA): TGTGCCAGCAGCTTACTTCAGCTCCTCGGGGAAAACACTGAAGCTTTCTTT.

This clone was counted between two and nine times. The rearrangement joins TRBV29-1 to TRBJ1-1; possible D gene TRBD1, 6 bases. V dropped 4 bases and J dropped 6 bases, with 12 bases sitting between them. The CDR3 runs 12 residues. Germline lookup yields CDR1 SQVTM and CDR2 ANQGSEA. CDR3 loop: CSVVPGHPEAFF. DNA for the CDR3: TGCAGCGTTGTCCCGGGACATCCTGAAGCTTTCTTT.

CDR3 residues: CSLITGGRETQYF. CDR3 DNA sequence: TGCAGCTTAATAACAGGGGGCAGAGAGACCCAGTACTTC. The rearrangement joins TRBV29-1 to TRBJ2-5, with TRBD1 identical over 9 bases. The germline V gene has CDR1 SQVTM and CDR2 ANQGSEA. The CDR3 runs 13 residues. The trim removed 8 bases at V and 4 bases at J, leaving 8 bases unmatched. Drawing the rest from reference TRBV29-1 and TRBJ2-5, the complete variable domain is SAVISQKPSRDICQRGTSLTIQCQVDSQVTMMFWYRQQPGQSLTLIATANQGSEATYESGFVIDKFPISRPNLTFSTLTVSNMSPEDSSIYLCSLITGGRETQYFGPGTRLLVL.

The chain joins TRBV4-1 to TRBJ2-1; a possible D gene is TRBD2 (6 bases). There are 16 residues in the CDR3. Per germline, CDR1 MGHRA and CDR2 YSYEKL. V was trimmed by 6 bases and J by 1 base, leaving 16 bases between them. As DNA, the CDR3 is TGCGCCAGCAGACTGTCGGCTAGCGTATCCTACAATGAGCAGTTCTTC. Translating gives CASRLSASVSYNEQFF.

The chain links TRBV4-1 to TRBJ2-1, with D perhaps matching TRBD1 (6 bases). Germline V CDR1 and CDR2: MGHRA, YSYEKL. The CDR3 covers 21 residues. Trimming left V 0 bases short and J 1 base short, with 25 bases between. This CDR3 is CASSQELPRGVQGVSYNEQFF. As DNA, the CDR3 is TGCGCCAGCAGCCAAGAGCTTCCCAGGGGAGTTCAAGGCGTGTCCTACAATGAGCAGTTCTTC.

This clone was seen a handful of times. This chain uses TRBV29-1 with TRBJ2-1; 10 bases align to TRBD2. V shed 4 bases, J shed 6 bases, and the junction held 6 bases outside the gene matches. The CDR3 loop spans 14 amino acids. Per the germline V gene, CDR1 is SQVTM and CDR2 is ANQGSEA. CDR3 in amino acids: CSVGWLAGANEQFF. The CDR3, as DNA: TGCAGCGTTGGGTGGCTAGCGGGAGCCAATGAGCAGTTCTTC.

The table lists this clone with a few counts. V is TRBV29-1 and J is TRBJ1-1; D uncertain. This CDR3 is built from 12 residues. Germline V gives CDR1 SQVTM, CDR2 ANQGSEA. The V end lost 2 bases, the J end lost 1 base, and 5 bases lay between the germline ends. As DNA, the CDR3 is TGCAGCGTTGAAAGCCAGAACACTGAAGCTTTCTTT. Encoded protein: CSVESQNTEAFF.